The sequence of this TCR beta chain was determined in a study of blood T cells in healthy people across ages. Study at large: About one barcoded beta molecule was captured per two T cells (by template switching). Study findings and constraints: Age showed a roughly linear inverse relationship with TCR beta diversity per million T cells. The study found TCR beta diversity correlated strongly with naive T cell percentage. It was the long-lived donors that had more naive CD4+ cells and higher diversity than aged donors.

This clonotype has only a few counts. Its antigen is undetermined. Next came a second PCR, run for roughly 6 to 11 cycles, which used a sample-barcoded 5' primer along with a J-beta primer mix. Each CDR3 protein is one row after TCRdb ran MiXCR on the 5' RACE reads. The data hold roughly 1,000,000 distinct CDR3 sequences, with 20% to 25% observed a single time. The germline V gene encodes CDR1 SGDLS and CDR2 YYNGEE. Trimming took 0 bases from V and 2 from J, leaving 8 bases between them. This CDR3 is 14 amino acids long. These data were also filed under a second study, of T cells of mothers and their children.

This TCR came from a girl aged 2-10 years in good health. This rearrangement joins TRBV9 to TRBJ2-5; the D is unclear. What was sequenced was blood. CDR3 residues: CASSVEGTQETQYF. The CDR3 DNA sequence: TGTGCCAGCAGCGTAGAGGGAACGCAAGAGACCCAGTACTTC.